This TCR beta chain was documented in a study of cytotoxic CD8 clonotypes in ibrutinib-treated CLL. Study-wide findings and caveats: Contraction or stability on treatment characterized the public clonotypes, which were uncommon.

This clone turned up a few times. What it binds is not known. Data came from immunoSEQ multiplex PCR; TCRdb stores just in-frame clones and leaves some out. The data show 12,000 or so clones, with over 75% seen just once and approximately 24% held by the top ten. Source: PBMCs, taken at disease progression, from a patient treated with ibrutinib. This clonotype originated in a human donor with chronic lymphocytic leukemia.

The CDR3 DNA reads TGCGCCAGCAGCCAAGCGGGCGCAACTAATGAAAAACTGTTTTTT. Protein: CASSQAGATNEKLFF. The chain has TRBV4-1 and TRBJ1-4; D unresolved. V was shortened by 1 base and J by 0 bases, with 6 bases between the two germline ends. The CDR3 length is 15 residues. Germline lookup yields CDR1 MGHRA and CDR2 YSYEKL.